Listed below are T cell receptor beta chains from one sample, sequenced in a study of regulatory T cells in long-lasting Graves disease. One entry per CDR3 protein, called by TCRdb with MiXCR from the multiplex PCR reads. The sample includes more than 450,000 distinct CDR3 sequences, around 11% of them seen just once. The same specimen was also included in a second study, on T cells in Graves' hyperthyroidism and ophthalmopathy.

The material sequenced was peripheral blood mononuclear cells (PBMCs), taken at new diagnosis, from a patient treated with antithyroid drugs. These receptors came from a woman in her twenties or thirties with Graves disease. Both conserved end residues are part of each CDR3. D genes are given only for firm matches. Some rows mark clone size as missing; the rest say once, few, many or name a class of expanded clone.

CDR3 | DNA | size | D | J | V
CASSLGYDTQYF | TGTGCCAGCAGCTTAGGATATGATACGCAGTATTTT | many | NA | TRBJ2-3 | TRBV11-2
CASSSSPHLPGADTQYF | TGTGCCAGCAGCTCCTCCCCGCATCTGCCTGGGGCAGATACGCAGTATTTT | many | NA | TRBJ2-3 | TRBV28
CASSLMTGRRNEKLFF | TGTGCCAGCAGTTTGATGACAGGGAGGAGGAATGAAAAACTGTTTTTT | many | TRBD1 | TRBJ1-4 | TRBV28
CASSVGQGSPYEQYF | TGTGCCAGCAGCGTAGGACAGGGTAGCCCCTACGAGCAGTACTTC | NA | TRBD1 | TRBJ2-7 | TRBV9
CASSYSTGISSYEQYF | TGTGCCAGCAGCTATTCGACAGGGATTAGCTCCTACGAGCAGTACTTC | few | TRBD1 | TRBJ2-7 | TRBV13
CASSRRSGSSYEQYF | TGTGCCAGCAGCCGAAGAAGCGGGAGCTCCTACGAGCAGTACTTC | few | TRBD2 | TRBJ2-7 | TRBV7-6
CATSDPALGTGGTDTQYF | TGTGCCACCAGTGACCCTGCTCTCGGGACAGGGGGCACAGATACGCAGTATTTT | many | TRBD1 | TRBJ2-3 | TRBV24-1
CASSTPSVLANTGELFF | TGTGCCAGTAGTACCCCTAGCGTCCTCGCGAACACCGGGGAGCTGTTTTTT | NA | NA | TRBJ2-2 | TRBV19
CASSQWTGENSGNTIYF | TGCGCCAGCAGCCAGTGGACAGGGGAAAACTCTGGAAACACCATATATTTT | few | TRBD1 | TRBJ1-3 | TRBV4-1
CASSLGPGANYGYTF | TGTGCCAGCAGCTTGGGGCCAGGGGCTAACTATGGCTACACCTTC | few | NA | TRBJ1-2 | TRBV5-6
CASSQRQTTNEKLFF | TGTGCCAGTAGTCAAAGACAGACAACTAATGAAAAACTGTTTTTT | many | NA | TRBJ1-4 | TRBV19
CASSVPGLGPQHF | TGTGCCAGCAGTGTACCGGGACTCGGGCCCCAGCATTTT | many | NA | TRBJ1-5 | TRBV28
CASSLSGRDTQYF | TGTGCCAGCAGTTTAAGCGGGAGAGATACGCAGTATTTT | many | TRBD2 | TRBJ2-3 | TRBV12-3/TRBV12-4
CASRTLGPRDIETQYF | TGTGCCAGCAGAACCTTGGGACCAAGGGACATAGAGACCCAGTACTTC | NA | NA | TRBJ2-5 | TRBV7-9
CASSTAGTGREKLFF | TGTGCCAGTAGTACCGCCGGGACAGGGAGGGAAAAACTGTTTTTT | many | TRBD1 | TRBJ1-4 | TRBV19
CASSAEGGYGYTF | TGCGCCAGCAGTGCGGAAGGGGGCTATGGCTACACCTTC | many | NA | TRBJ1-2 | TRBV10-2
CASSYSDRARDGYTF | TGTGCCAGCAGTTACTCCGACAGGGCTAGAGATGGCTACACCTTC | NA | TRBD1 | TRBJ1-2 | TRBV6-2/TRBV6-3
CASHGGRTGELFF | TGTGCCAGCCACGGCGGGCGAACCGGGGAGCTGTTTTTT | many | NA | TRBJ2-2 | TRBV6-1
CASSHPDRVTEAFF | TGTGCCAGCAGCCACCCGGACAGGGTAACTGAAGCTTTCTTT | many | TRBD1 | TRBJ1-1 | TRBV11-2
CASSRVGGTYNEQFF | TGTGCCAGCTCGCGGGTGGGAGGAACCTACAATGAGCAGTTCTTC | many | NA | TRBJ2-1 | TRBV2
CASSPPGQGAYNEQFF | TGTGCCAGCTCTCCCCCGGGACAGGGTGCCTACAATGAGCAGTTCTTC | many | TRBD1 | TRBJ2-1 | TRBV19
CASSSTTNEQFF | TGTGCCAGCAGTTCCACCACGAATGAGCAGTTCTTC | many | NA | TRBJ2-1 | TRBV28
CASSLLQGDTYEQYF | TGTGCCAGCAGCTTACTTCAGGGGGATACCTACGAGCAGTACTTC | many | TRBD1 | TRBJ2-7 | TRBV7-9
CASSIGVGLDEQFF | TGTGCCAGTAGTATAGGTGTGGGGTTGGATGAGCAGTTCTTC | many | NA | TRBJ2-1 | TRBV19
CASSPPGQDSPLHF | TGTGCCAGTAGTCCCCCGGGACAGGATTCACCCCTCCACTTT | NA | TRBD1 | TRBJ1-6 | TRBV19
CASTPRGSPGNEQFF | TGTGCCAGCACCCCGAGGGGTTCTCCGGGCAATGAGCAGTTCTTC | many | NA | TRBJ2-1 | TRBV9